This T cell receptor beta chain was obtained from a study of beta chain features in type 1 diabetes listed by TCRdb under 2018. Study-level background: Patients and healthy donors did not differ in mean age, gender distribution, total cell number or subset yield. A total of some 100,000,000 sorted cells were examined across all samples, and a strong correlation was observed between cell number per subset and RNA yield. The study compared the TCRB repertoires of sorted circulating CD4+ T cell subsets in recently diagnosed type 1 diabetes patients with those in matched healthy donors. Naive and central memory subsets were obtained from all 30 or so donors, but regulatory and stem cell-like memory subsets were isolated from only 8 patients and roughly eight healthy donors. Results the study describes overall, beyond this receptor: At VDJ recombination sites, patients with type 1 diabetes made fewer insertions and deleted more nucleotides, a pattern implying thymic rearrangement abnormalities. The naive, central memory and regulatory TCRB repertoires appeared to resemble one another more closely among patients than among healthy donors. Only small numbers of individuals were included in the HLA sub-analyses, which left unresolved whether HLA type had any influence on TCRB rearrangement. Sequencing cDNA rather than genomic DNA could over-represent highly expressing activated cells, although activation and CD3 levels did not differ between groups. Shorter templates might be favored by PCR, yet because patient and control samples were amplified and corrected together, any such skew would affect both groups equally. A moderate but significant shortening of TCRB CDR3 length was observed in type 1 diabetes patients in all four CD4+ subsets.

Each donor gave one peripheral blood draw, about 100 mL on average, collected into heparinised tubes. Using a panel that included CD45RO, CCR7, CD25, CD127, CD95 and CD27, naive, central memory, regulatory and stem cell-like memory CD4+ T cells were sorted on a BD FACSAria II. Every sorted population had a purity above 98%. Right away, PBMCs were isolated by Lymphoprep density gradient centrifugation and were stained directly, with no culture step. So that batch effects would be minimized, each experiment stained and sorted samples in pairs, pairing one healthy donor with one patient. This clone was seen more than once but under ten times. Its antigen is unknown. No qualities accompany the bases; no much larger clone lies one base away. The entire isolated RNA was reverse transcribed using the High Capacity cDNA Reverse Transcription Kit, and thus expressed TCRB transcripts were sequenced. Deep immunoSEQ sequencing was performed on naive, central memory and regulatory T cell samples, with an average of about 3.57 million total reads per sample. Sorted cells were lysed in RLT buffer, and RNA was extracted using DNase-treated RNeasy Micro or Mini kits according to cell number. Each cell subset was processed on its own to prevent cross-contamination, while patient and healthy donor samples were processed together. The immunoSEQ multiplex PCR was used to amplify TCRB sequences from cDNA, yielding 87-bp fragments that span the CDR3 region. Amplicons were sequenced on the Illumina HiSeq platform. Regarding the original processing steps: PCR bias was computationally corrected using synthetic template baselines, reads within Hamming distance 2 were collapsed, and singletons that could not be merged were discarded. By aligning reads against IMGT, V, D and J genes, CDR3 length, and insertions or deletions at six rearrangement sites were assigned. Within each subset, clonotype counts were normalized to sorted cell number, after which true diversity and Gini coefficients were computed with the tcR R package. The overlap coefficient, calculated on TCRB nucleotide sequences, was used to quantify repertoire sharing. Out-of-frame TCRB sequences from naive cells were analyzed as a proxy for the pre-selection repertoire. What TCRdb holds here is the immuneACCESS table cut down to in-frame rearrangements. Part of the clones is not present; checked against another copy, under half of the missing clones reflect an unresolved V gene, and the others are unexplained. The V and J calls and clone size are taken from that table; D and trimming were inferred from the DNA. The sample includes some 400,000 clones, with around 15% observed a single time. The ten largest make up 0.019% of the sample.

The CDR3 runs 11 residues from the cysteine to the phenylalanine. CDR3 DNA is the only sequence kept; it has 33 bases, read in frame from the first base. CDR1 and CDR2 are read off the germline V gene (reference sequence) as DFQATT and SNEGSKA. V lost 3 bases and J lost 7 bases; the stretch between them is 9 bases long. The source material was naive CD4+ T cells from blood. This specimen's cell subset or site label, interpreted: true naive CD4+ T cells. The chain joins TRBV20-1 to TRBJ1-2; the D gene lacks a confident call. The receptor was derived from a woman between 18 and 29 years old in good health. The DNA is TGCAGTGCTAGGTTGTCTCCTGGCTACACCTTC. This sequence encodes CSARLSPGYTF.